This TCR beta chain comes out of a study of shared clonotypes between healthy human individuals. As concerns this clone: Its specificity is unknown.

Naive CD8 isolation took CD45RO-negative cells positively selected for CCR7 and excluded terminally differentiated effector memory CD45RA+ cells. Healthy HIV-negative adults with no recent acute infections or vaccinations were recruited as donors. Study-level results: Generally, naive subsets (rather than memory subsets) showed larger estimated richness. Sampling used blood alone; tissue repertoires probably differ.

Deep was the level at which the assay was run. Measured with immunoSEQ multiplex PCR; TCRdb has only the in-frame clones, and not every one. This table has 660,000 or so clones, approximately 96% appearing once. CDR1 is MDHEN and CDR2 is SYDVKM in the germline V gene. Trimming removed 2 bases from V and 2 bases from J; junction bases left unmatched: 15. This CDR3 region has 18 residues. The chain links TRBV28 to TRBJ2-7; 7 nucleotides line up with TRBD2. Sequenced material: naive CD8+ T cells sorted from blood. This receptor was identified in a woman aged 25 to 39 in good health. The CDR3 bases are TGTGCCAGCAGTTTAGGGGTTTTGGCGGGAGTTAACCCCTACGAGCAGTACTTC. Protein product: CASSLGVLAGVNPYEQYF.